This T cell receptor (beta chain) was observed in a study of human T cells and chemical hapten exposure. Across the whole study: Patch tests containing 0.01% DPC, applied to the upper back, were read at 6 days. Whole-study findings and limits: TCRs at high frequency, those above 1 in 1000, did not change with DPC sensitization. Every donor had alopecia, and their immune response may therefore differ from healthy people's.

Concerning this clonotype itself: The antigen is not known.

Stated time point: patch test 1, 2 weeks after DPC sensitization. As for treatment: therapeutic diphenylcyclopropenone sensitization with weekly scalp DPC. Prior to each patch test being applied, blood was drawn. Germline CDR1 and CDR2: KGHSH and LQKENI. This CDR3 has 15 residues. MiXCR, applied by TCRdb to the RACE reads, yields one record per CDR3 protein. The repertoire holds approximately 350,000 distinct CDR3 sequences, with approximately 6.3% as singletons. The TCR originated in a young woman with alopecia areata. Some clones in this sample may be carry-over from other donors' samples. The chain combines TRBV18 with TRBJ2-7; TRBD1 agrees at 8 bases. Near its end, the DNA agrees better with TRBJ2-1, so the J call may be wrong. The sequenced sample was whole blood, obtained in connection with sensitization to the hapten diphenylcyclopropenone (DPC). Here the CDR3 reads CASSPLTGVWDEQFF. The CDR3 DNA is TGTGCCAGCTCACCACTGACAGGGGTTTGGGACGAGCAGTTCTTC.